A single sample gave rise to the 27 T cell receptor beta chains below, sequenced in a study of T-cell reconstitution after alpha-beta-depleted transplantation in children. Using unique molecular identifiers, the investigators prepared the TCRbeta library. Each CDR3 protein gets one entry after TCRdb re-called the PCR reads with MiXCR. This sample has approximately 82,000 distinct CDR3 sequences; around 15% occur once, and the top ten carry around 20%. Sample: PBMCs, mostly from graft donor cells, taken 180 days after TCRalphabeta/CD19-depleted stem cell transplant. These receptors all come from a male patient aged 2 to 9 who had a stem cell transplant for acute lymphoblastic leukemia, so the T cells may come from the graft donor.

The table lists this clonotype with a few counts. The chain joins TRBV7-8 to TRBJ1-2; 7 nucleotides align to TRBD1. Germline V gives CDR1 SGHVS, CDR2 FQNEAQ. V gave up 3 bases and J gave up 0 bases; unmatched junction bases: 10. The CDR3 loop spans 17 amino acids. The CDR3 DNA reads as TGTGCCAGCAGCTTGCGAGCAGGGGGACGCGCTAACTATGGCTACACCTTC. Protein sequence: CASSLRAGGRANYGYTF.

The chain is built from TRBV27 and TRBJ2-7, with 7 bases aligning to TRBD1. The V gene's germline CDR1 is MNHEY and CDR2 SMNVEV (reference sequence). V lost 3 bases, J lost 5 bases, and 10 bases stayed unmatched. The CDR3 consists of 15 residues. This chain's CDR3 is CASSLDRGRGNEQYF. CDR3 coding DNA: TGTGCCAGCAGTTTGGATCGGGGCAGGGGGAACGAGCAGTACTTC.

This clonotype was seen a few times. The chain is built from TRBV27 and TRBJ2-7; D is unresolved. Trimming removed 2 bases from V and 0 bases from J, with 11 bases in between. Germline V gene lookup returns CDR1 MNHEY and CDR2 SMNVEV (reference sequence). This CDR3 is built from 15 residues. In DNA form, the CDR3 reads TGTGCCAGCAGTTTAATGGGTCAGAGCTCCTACGAGCAGTACTTC. Residues: CASSLMGQSSYEQYF.

There are a few counts of this clonotype. This chain uses TRBV5-6 with TRBJ2-4; D remains ambiguous. Between the trimmed V and J ends, which lost 0 bases and 0 bases, there was a span of 19 bases. The CDR3 sequence is 19 residues long. Germline V gene data show CDR1 as SGHDT and CDR2 as YYEEEE. The CDR3 coding sequence is TGTGCCAGCAGCTTGGAGCGCGGATGGAGCCTCCTAGCCAAAAACATTCAGTACTTC. Its protein product is CASSLERGWSLLAKNIQYF.

This chain connects TRBV2 to TRBJ2-3; no reliable D call. V dropped 4 bases and J dropped 7 bases, with 15 bases sitting between them. This CDR3 spans 14 amino acids. Germline-derived CDR1 and CDR2 are SNHLY and FYNNEI. CDR3 amino acids: CASSALMDGYTQYF. The CDR3 region has the DNA TGTGCCAGCAGTGCCCTGATGGACGGTTATACGCAGTATTTT.

This clonotype occurred a few times. The V call is TRBV10-3, the J call TRBJ1-1; a possible D gene is TRBD1 (5 bases). Germline V gene lookup returns CDR1 ENHRY and CDR2 SYGVKD. The V gene lost 5 bases and the J gene lost 4 bases, with 11 bases spanning the gap. This CDR3 is 13 amino acids long. The CDR3 reads CAISQQGGTEAFF. The CDR3 DNA reads as TGTGCCATCAGTCAGCAGGGCGGCACTGAAGCTTTCTTT.

A word on this clonotype: A much larger clone differs by one base, so this may be a read error. The gene calls are TRBV20-1 and TRBJ2-2; 7 bases are shared with TRBD1. Germline values: CDR1 DFQATT, CDR2 SNEGSKA (reference sequence). The CDR3 is 16 amino acids. CDR3 DNA sequence: TGCTGTGCTAGAGACCCCACAGGGGTTAACACCGGGGAGCTGTTTTTT. It encodes CCARDPTGVNTGELFF.

A few counts support this clonotype. CDR3 sequence (DNA): TGCAGCGTTGCCGGGACAGTCACCTACGAGCAGTACTTC. This translates into CSVAGTVTYEQYF. The chain recombines TRBV29-1 with TRBJ2-7; TRBD1 matches 7 bases. V trimming: 4 bases; J trimming: 2 bases; junction bases outside the gene matches: 5. CDR1 and CDR2 from the germline V gene are SQVTM and ANQGSEA. This CDR3 has 13 amino acids.

This clonotype has ten or more counts. This CDR3 is CASPRGTEAFF. The CDR3 coding sequence is TGTGCCAGCCCGCGGGGCACTGAAGCTTTCTTT. The rearrangement joins TRBV12-3 or TRBV12-4 to TRBJ1-1; no reliable D call. The CDR3 contains 11 residues. Trimming took 8 bases from V and 4 from J, leaving 8 bases between them.

This clonotype was detected ten times or more. The chain couples TRBV5-1 to TRBJ2-1; 12 bases are a match to TRBD2. This CDR3 comprises 13 residues. The trim removed 7 bases at V and 5 bases at J, leaving 1 base unmatched. Germline V gene lookup returns CDR1 SGHRS and CDR2 YFSETQ. The CDR3 DNA follows: TGCGCCAGCGGACTAGCGGGGCACAATGAGCAGTTCTTC. The encoded protein is CASGLAGHNEQFF.

This clonotype was counted a few times. The CDR3 is CASSPALDDLSYEQYF. The CDR3 nucleotides read TGTGCCAGCAGCCCTGCCCTGGATGACCTTTCATACGAGCAGTACTTC. V gene TRBV12-3 or TRBV12-4 combines with J gene TRBJ2-7; D is unresolved. V dropped 6 bases and J dropped 4 bases, with 22 bases sitting between them. The CDR3 runs to 16 residues.

V and J are TRBV7-8 and TRBJ1-2; no firm D call. CDR1 and CDR2 from the germline V gene are SGHVS and FQNEAQ. Between the trimmed V and J ends, which lost 6 bases and 1 base, there was a span of 12 bases. There are 14 residues in the CDR3. CDR3: CASSTHSRNYGYTF. The DNA for the CDR3 is TGTGCCAGCAGTACACACTCCCGTAACTATGGCTACACCTTC.

This rearrangement joins TRBV5-5 to TRBJ2-1; a possible D gene is TRBD2 (7 bases). The CDR3 is made up of 18 amino acids. V lost 2 bases, J lost 0 bases, and 18 bases lay in between. Germline-derived CDR1 and CDR2 are SGHKS and YYEKEE (reference sequence). The CDR3 loop is CASSLPRGGASSYNEQFF. The CDR3 DNA is TGTGCCAGCAGCTTACCCAGGGGAGGGGCGAGCTCCTACAATGAGCAGTTCTTC.

The chain is built from TRBV20-1 and TRBJ2-3, with 12 bases fitting TRBD2. CDR3 length: 16 residues. The trim removed 0 bases at V and 3 bases at J, leaving 4 bases unmatched. The germline V gene has CDR1 DFQATT and CDR2 SNEGSKA (reference sequence). The CDR3 is CSARDPSGGATDTQYF. In nucleotides, the CDR3 is TGCAGTGCTAGAGATCCTAGCGGGGGGGCGACAGATACGCAGTATTTT.

J is TRBJ2-5 and V is TRBV3-1, with D possibly TRBD2 on 6 matching bases. The CDR3 contains 17 residues. The V gene's germline CDR1 is LGHDT and CDR2 YNNKEL (reference sequence). Deletions cut 1 base from V and 1 base from J, with 16 bases between. The CDR3 coding sequence is TGTGCCAGCAGCCAAGTTTCGGGACTCGGGGCCCAAGAGACCCAGTACTTC. This gives the protein CASSQVSGLGAQETQYF.

The genes are TRBV7-6 and TRBJ2-1; 10 bases are a match to TRBD2. The CDR3 has 17 amino acids. V dropped 5 bases and J dropped 0; count of bases not matched to a gene: 7. In germline, CDR1 is SGHVS, CDR2 FNYEAQ. The CDR3 loop is CASSPLTSGVSYNEQFF. CDR3 coding DNA: TGTGCCAGCAGCCCGCTTACTAGCGGGGTCTCCTACAATGAGCAGTTCTTC.

This chain joins TRBV5-6 and TRBJ1-3, with no clear D. This CDR3 has 14 amino acids. Between the trimmed V and J ends, which lost 5 bases and 0 bases, there was a span of 9 bases. Germline CDR1 reads SGHDT; CDR2 reads YYEEEE. CDR3 sequence: CASRGSHSGNTIYF. The CDR3 region has the DNA TGTGCCAGCAGGGGGTCCCACTCTGGAAACACCATATATTTT.

This clonotype was seen more than once but under ten times. This chain joins TRBV10-3 and TRBJ1-5; D uncertain. The germline gives CDR1 ENHRY, CDR2 SYGVKD. The CDR3 contains 13 residues. The V end lost 4 bases, the J end lost 7 bases, and 11 bases lay between the germline ends. The CDR3 is CAISVEVWQPQHF. CDR3 DNA sequence: TGTGCCATCAGTGTGGAGGTATGGCAGCCCCAGCATTTT.

This clonotype appeared a few times. In DNA, the CDR3 is TGCGCCAGCAGCTTTAATCGGGGCATGGGCACCGGGGAGCTGTTTTTT. Residues: CASSFNRGMGTGELFF. The chain joins TRBV5-1 to TRBJ2-2; D is possibly TRBD1 or TRBD2 (5 bases each). V was cut by 2 bases and J by 4 bases, with 15 bases left in between. From germline, CDR1 is SGHRS and CDR2 YFSETQ. CDR3 length: 16 residues.

In its sample, this clonotype was seen many times. The chain has TRBV10-1 and TRBJ2-1, with D perhaps TRBD1 (6 bases). CDR3 size: 14 residues. In germline, CDR1 is WNHNN, CDR2 SYGVQD (reference sequence). Trimming left V 5 bases short and J 7 bases short, with 15 bases between. The chain's CDR3 is CASSPDLDRNEQFF. In DNA, the CDR3 is TGCGCCAGCAGTCCAGATCTCGACAGGAATGAGCAGTTCTTC.

This clonotype was seen a few times. The chain recombines TRBV21-1 with TRBJ2-7; the D call in the table, TRBD1, was not verified against the DNA. TRBV21-1 is classified as a pseudogene. The CDR3 length is 17 residues. The CDR3 DNA sequence: TGTGCCAGCAGCAAAGCACGTCGAAGGACAGGGTTCGACGAGCAGTACTTC. Its protein is CASSKARRRTGFDEQYF.

The J gene is TRBJ1-2, the V gene TRBV6-1; D is unresolved. The V end lost 6 bases, the J end lost 4 bases, and 12 bases lay between the germline ends. The CDR3 is made up of 13 amino acids. CDR1 and CDR2 (germline): MNHNS, SASEGT. The DNA for the CDR3 is TGTGCCAGCAGACGCGGGCCTTCCTATGGCTACACCTTC. Translated: CASRRGPSYGYTF.

This clonotype came up a few times. This chain joins TRBV5-1 and TRBJ2-3, with 7 bases matching TRBD1. The germline CDR1 and CDR2 sequences are SGHRS and YFSETQ. CDR3 length: 15 amino acids. The J segment lost 4 bases and the V segment lost 2 bases, leaving 7 bases of the junction unmatched. CDR3 nucleotides: TGCGCCAGCAGCTTACAGGGGAAGATCTCAGATACGCAGTATTTT. Protein: CASSLQGKISDTQYF. Drawing the rest from reference TRBV5-1 and TRBJ2-3, the complete variable domain is KAGVTQTPRYLIKTRGQQVTLSCSPISGHRSVSWYQQTPGQGLQFLFEYFSETQRNKGNFPGRFSGRQFSNSRSEMNVSTLELGDSALYLCASSLQGKISDTQYFGPGTRLTVL.

This clonotype was seen a handful of times. V is TRBV7-9 and J is TRBJ2-7; D is unresolved. This CDR3 is built from 13 residues. The V gene lost 6 bases and the J gene lost 0 bases, with 9 bases spanning the gap. Germline V gene data show CDR1 as SEHNR and CDR2 as FQNEAQ (reference sequence). CDR3 coding DNA: TGTGCCAGCAGGACCAGGAACTCCTACGAGCAGTACTTC. Amino acids: CASRTRNSYEQYF. Together with reference TRBV7-9 and TRBJ2-7, the CDR3 gives the full variable domain: DTGVSQNPRHKITKRGQNVTFRCDPISEHNRLYWYRQTLGQGPEFLTYFQNEAQLEKSRLLSDRFSAERPKGSFSTLEIQRTEQGDSAMYLCASRTRNSYEQYFGPGTRLTVT.

This clonotype appeared a few times. The rearrangement joins TRBV11-2 to TRBJ1-1, with TRBD1 matching over 7 bases. CDR1 is SGHAT, CDR2 FQNNGV, per germline. V lost 5 bases, J lost 3 bases, and 3 bases stayed unmatched. The CDR3 extends over 13 amino acids. The CDR3 loop reads CASSIDRDTEAFF. Here the CDR3 DNA reads TGTGCCAGCAGCATCGACAGGGACACTGAAGCTTTCTTT.

There are a few counts of this clonotype. This chain links TRBV7-6 with TRBJ2-1, with TRBD2 identical over 10 bases. The CDR3 totals 16 residues. Looked up from germline, CDR1 is SGHVS and CDR2 is FNYEAQ. The J segment lost 4 bases and the V segment lost 8 bases, leaving 11 bases of the junction unmatched. The chain's CDR3 is CASRPLAGAYYNEQFF. The CDR3, as DNA: TGTGCCAGCCGGCCCCTAGCGGGGGCCTATTACAATGAGCAGTTCTTC.

The chain has TRBV29-1 and TRBJ2-1; TRBD1 aligns across 8 bases. The J call is in doubt because the DNA end fits TRBJ2-7 better. The CDR3 length is 13 residues. Germline V gene sequence: CDR1 SQVTM, CDR2 ANQGSEA. CDR3 DNA sequence: TGCAGCGTTGAAGAAGACAGGGGTCTCAAGCAGTACTTC. Translated, it gives CSVEEDRGLKQYF.